The 6 T cell receptor beta chains presented below share a single source sample, sequenced in a study of T cells after yellow fever vaccination. One entry per CDR3 protein, called by TCRdb with MiXCR from the 5' RACE reads. The sample records roughly 330,000 distinct CDR3 sequences, 3% to 4.5% being singletons. Here the sequenced sample was PBMCs, taken 5 days after the yellow fever booster vaccination. These receptors all come from a young man who received the YFV17D yellow fever vaccine.

The chain recombines TRBV25-1 with TRBJ2-7; D may match TRBD1 or TRBD2 (5 bases each). With 2 bases removed from V and 0 bases from J, the gap between germline ends came to 14 bases. The CDR3 has 16 residues. Germline values: CDR1 MGHDK, CDR2 SYGVNS. The CDR3 protein is CASSETGPPPSYEQYF. The CDR3 DNA reads as TGTGCCAGCAGTGAAACGGGGCCCCCGCCCTCCTACGAGCAGTACTTC.

The table lists this clonotype with a few counts. The V call is TRBV4-1, the J call TRBJ1-5; the D gene is possibly TRBD1 (5 bases). CDR1 is MGHRA and CDR2 is YSYEKL in the germline V gene. The CDR3 length is 15 residues. V was trimmed by 0 bases and J by 5 bases, leaving 11 bases between them. The CDR3 spells CASSQESAGYQPQHF. Written as DNA, the CDR3 is TGCGCCAGCAGCCAAGAAAGTGCAGGGTATCAGCCCCAGCATTTT.

The CDR3 loop is CASGKRQGGKETQYF. The CDR3 region has the DNA TGTGCCAGCGGAAAAAGACAGGGAGGGAAAGAGACCCAGTACTTC. This chain uses TRBV28 with TRBJ2-5; D might be TRBD1 or TRBD2, each matching 7 bases. Trimming removed 8 bases from V and 3 bases from J, with 19 bases in between. Germline V CDR1 and CDR2: MDHEN, SYDVKM. This CDR3 has 15 amino acids.

This clonotype was seen repeatedly, ten times or more. The chain recombines TRBV5-5 with TRBJ2-7; no reliable D call. Germline V gene data show CDR1 as SGHKS and CDR2 as YYEKEE (reference sequence). V lost 5 bases, J lost 2 bases, and 14 bases lay in between. This CDR3 is 14 amino acids long. The CDR3 DNA is TGTGCCAGCAGGTGGACCCGAGTCGCCTACGAGCAGTACTTC. Translated, it gives CASRWTRVAYEQYF.

The rearrangement links TRBV12-3 or TRBV12-4 to TRBJ2-1; TRBD2 might be the D (6 bases). The CDR3 has 12 amino acids. With 5 bases removed from V and 13 bases from J, the gap between germline ends came to 15 bases. The CDR3: CASSIDPGRQFF. As DNA, the CDR3 is TGTGCCAGCAGTATAGACCCCGGGAGACAGTTCTTC.

A few counts support this clonotype. This sequence joins TRBV12-3 or TRBV12-4 and TRBJ2-7; the D gene is possibly TRBD2 (7 bases). This CDR3 is 15 amino acids long. The V gene lost 3 bases and the J gene lost 6 bases, with 18 bases spanning the gap. CDR3 DNA sequence: TGTGCCAGCAGTTTGTCTCGGCGGGGGCGGGGCGAGCAGTACTTC. This translates into CASSLSRRGRGEQYF.